The present TCR beta chain was sequenced within a study of blood T cell repertoires in COVID-19. Background on the study: Both acute and convalescent COVID-19 samples were obtained from the United States, Italy and Spain. T cells, B-cell-depleted T cells, or PBMCs supplied cDNA or gDNA.

The germline gives CDR1 MNHNY, CDR2 SVGAGI (reference sequence). CDR3 length: 14 amino acids. V lost 10 bases, J lost 2 bases, and 5 bases stayed unmatched. How the authors handled the data: Cell counts per sample came from amplifying reference gene primers. Only in-frame clones appear in the TCRdb table, and some are missing; sequencing was by immunoSEQ multiplex PCR. The D gene and trimming were derived from the DNA, and the V and J assignments and clone size from that table. The sample consists of 50,000 to 60,000 clones, about nine tenths of them appearing once. Material for sequencing was peripheral blood. The sequence came from a man between 60 and 75 years old with acute or convalescent COVID-19. The genes are TRBV6-6 and TRBJ1-6; 7 nucleotides agree with TRBD1. CDR3 loop: CATSGTAYNSPLHF. The CDR3 coding sequence is TGTGCCACCTCCGGGACAGCCTATAATTCACCCCTCCACTTT.